This paragraph covers one TCR beta chain sequence. Its antigen is currently unknown. Time point denoted: cycle 4 day 1 (C4D1), after 6 weeks of nivolumab. Every patient had relapsed following autologous stem cell transplantation, and cohorts differed in brentuximab vedotin exposure. The source of the sample is a study of PD-1 blockade in classical Hodgkin lymphoma. The data were produced by immunoSEQ multiplex PCR, yet TCRdb's version contains in-frame clones alone and is incomplete. Of 90,000 to 110,000 clones in the sample, roughly 89% were seen once. Broader study findings: There remain no defined causes for the repertoire differences, which possibly reflect disease activity or prior therapy.

This sequence originates from a human donor with classical Hodgkin lymphoma. The sequencing here drew on peripheral blood mononuclear cells (PBMCs), taken before the fourth cycle of nivolumab.

The CDR3 sequence: CASRYRDRNTGELFF. CDR3 nucleotide sequence: TGTGCCAGCAGATACCGGGACAGGAACACCGGGGAGCTGTTTTTT. The chain recombines TRBV4-2 with TRBJ2-2; 7 bases align to TRBD1. Germline V CDR1 and CDR2: LGHNA, YNFKEQ. Trimming removed 6 bases from V and 1 base from J; junction bases left unmatched: 5. The CDR3 has 15 amino acids.